This T cell receptor (beta chain) was found in a study of post-analysis software for immune sequencing data. The overall study: Relapsing-remitting, secondary progressive and progressive-relapsing forms of multiple sclerosis all featured among disease courses.

Unique molecular identifiers tagged the TCR beta cDNA libraries. When roughly 0.9 to 10 million T cells were used, they gave roughly 500,000 cDNA molecules. TCRdb passed the PCR reads through MiXCR, listing each CDR3 protein once. Among about half a million distinct CDR3 sequences listed, 30% to 40% were seen once. Germline CDR1 SQVTM, CDR2 ANQGSEA. The CDR3 has 13 residues. The V and J ends lost 4 bases and 11 bases respectively, with 20 bases between them. This clonotype came up once. Its specificity is not known. General observations from the study: Those samples that were prepared in the same batch co-clustered strongly by F measure. The study found TRBV5-6, TRBV5-1 and TRBV20-1 among several TRBV segments more frequent in patients than controls. Significantly lower normalized Chao1 diversity was found in patients with multiple sclerosis relative to controls.

The TCR was taken from a girl aged 2 to 17 with multiple sclerosis. Source material: blood. The gene calls are TRBV29-1 and TRBJ2-5, with D perhaps being TRBD1 or TRBD2 (6 bases each). The CDR3 spells CSVAGGSDNEQYF. The DNA for the CDR3 is TGCAGCGTTGCCGGGGGCTCGGACAATGAGCAGTACTTC.